These T cell receptor beta chains were read from a single sample in a study of tumor-infiltrating lymphocytes in primary liver carcinoma. TCRdb re-derived calls from the multiplex PCR reads in MiXCR, one entry per CDR3 protein. The sample yields 320,000 or so distinct CDR3 sequences, about 60% seen once. The specimen sequenced was peripheral blood. These receptors were taken from a man in his forties or fifties with primary liver carcinoma and hepatitis B virus infection. Both conserved end residues are part of each CDR3. Fields, in order: V gene, CDR3 protein.

v_gene: TRBV12-3/TRBV12-4; CDR3aa: CASRSSGQGNEQFF
v_gene: TRBV5-5; CDR3aa: CASSLTGTTSGANVLTF
v_gene: TRBV5-1; CDR3aa: CASSLCPYERYF
v_gene: TRBV6-2/TRBV6-3; CDR3aa: CASSYYEQETQYF
v_gene: TRBV4-1; CDR3aa: CASSQGLVVIAEGYEQYF
v_gene: TRBV29-1; CDR3aa: CSVATDGYYGYTF
v_gene: TRBV4-2; CDR3aa: CASSQEMRARGNTQYF
v_gene: TRBV12-3/TRBV12-4; CDR3aa: CASRPGQGGLQPQHF
v_gene: TRBV30; CDR3aa: CVWRAPGTTEAFF
v_gene: TRBV6-6; CDR3aa: CTSSSAPGPQANYGYTF
v_gene: TRBV7-9; CDR3aa: CASSPGRGTQYF
v_gene: TRBV6-5; CDR3aa: CASSQGGNEEFF
v_gene: TRBV19; CDR3aa: CASSPDRLNTGELFF
v_gene: TRBV4-3; CDR3aa: CANSQDSYLSGNTIYF
v_gene: TRBV6-1; CDR3aa: CVSSDSLRGEQYF
v_gene: TRBV28; CDR3aa: CASSSGQGARYGYAF
v_gene: TRBV6-6; CDR3aa: CASSFGLAGGGGDEQFF
v_gene: TRBV11-3; CDR3aa: CASSPRGSITQGTEVFF
v_gene: TRBV11-2; CDR3aa: CASSLYSRGYEQYF
v_gene: TRBV24-1; CDR3aa: CATSEAGVGYNEQFF
v_gene: TRBV11-2; CDR3aa: CASSLDFTEETQYF
v_gene: TRBV12-3/TRBV12-4; CDR3aa: CASSLYPRTDTQYF
v_gene: TRBV11-2; CDR3aa: CASSSKVAGELFF
v_gene: TRBV29-1; CDR3aa: CSVRGMLIEKLFF
v_gene: TRBV29-1; CDR3aa: CSATWDTQETQYF
v_gene: TRBV6-2/TRBV6-3; CDR3aa: CASSYIRSGSTEAFF
v_gene: TRBV6-5; CDR3aa: CASSRFGTEASF
v_gene: TRBV7-8; CDR3aa: CASLPPLNTEAFF
v_gene: TRBV6-2/TRBV6-3; CDR3aa: CASSYVGTAHEQFF
v_gene: TRBV7-6; CDR3aa: CASSFGVADTQYF
v_gene: TRBV29-1; CDR3aa: CSAVTGVKQYF
v_gene: TRBV28; CDR3aa: CASGTRGSGANVLTF
v_gene: TRBV11-2; CDR3aa: CASSPLTHTGELFF
v_gene: TRBV5-4; CDR3aa: CASSLMTSGMITDTQYF
v_gene: TRBV11-2; CDR3aa: CASSPLRNTEAFF
v_gene: TRBV5-6; CDR3aa: CASSFQGARNYGYTF
v_gene: TRBV6-6; CDR3aa: CASSPYTGPGSGNTIYF
v_gene: TRBV28; CDR3aa: CASDTSGTTTDNEQFF
v_gene: TRBV5-1; CDR3aa: CASSLDRPNTEAFF
v_gene: TRBV6-1; CDR3aa: CPSSLGQANTEAFF